This T cell receptor beta chain was sequenced for a study of CD4 T cell repertoires in COVID-19 (dated by TCRdb to the early 2020s). About the study as a whole: For cross-reactivity analysis, CFSE-low cells were expanded with IL-2 for under eleven days and were then relabeled and restimulated with spike proteins from other coronaviruses. Subset-level TCR Vbeta repertoire analysis of SARS-CoV-2-reactive T cells was performed in a few recovered individuals. In COVID-19-recovered individuals, the study described naturally processed CD4+ T cell responses to SARS-CoV-2 spike and nucleoprotein and used TCR Vbeta sequencing to evaluate clonal composition. What the research found in general, with its limitations: Two or all three memory subsets shared several of the most expanded SARS-CoV-2-reactive clonotypes, which suggests intraclonal diversification. Between about 6 and 26% of SARS-CoV-2 clonotypes were also found in SARS-CoV and/or HKU1 spike-stimulated secondary cultures, consistent with cross-reactivity.

Uncultured memory T cell samples were sequenced directly after ex vivo isolation. CD4+ total memory, central memory, effector memory and circulating T follicular helper cells were isolated from peripheral blood mononuclear cells. Reading from cysteine to phenylalanine, the CDR3 counts 16 amino acids. The kept DNA is CDR3 alone, 48 bases in frame from the first base. The germline V gene specifies SGHAT as CDR1 and FQNNGV as CDR2. At the junction V is shortened by 0 bases and J by 2 bases; bases outside the gene matches: 4. Libraries were prepared through the immunoSEQ multiplex PCR assay. From the authors' description of their analysis: The Chao-Jaccard similarity index and the number of shared clonotypes were used to measure repertoire overlap between subsets. TCRdb re-hosts the immuneACCESS table, in-frame sequences only. Its copies lack some clones; in the studies checked, an unresolved V gene accounts for under half of them, and the cause for the rest is not known. The V and J calls and clone size were taken over from that table, and D and trimming were inferred from the DNA. The sample table shows fewer than 25,000 clones, and over 90% are seen once. The ten largest clones take up 0.66% of the sample.

This clone was found once. It has no known antigen specificity. No base-level quality is on record; no much larger clone is a single base apart. The input for sequencing was circulating follicular helper CD4+ T cells (cTfh) from blood, taken before the COVID-19 pandemic. Interpreted using the paper, the cell subset or site label stands for: circulating T follicular helper cells. The receptor was derived from a human donor who had COVID-19. The chain is encoded by TRBV11-2 joined to TRBJ2-5; 9 bases in the junction line up with TRBD2. The sequenced DNA: TGTGCCAGCAGCTTAGAACGGCTAGCGGGACAAGAGACCCAGTACTTC. This yields the protein CASSLERLAGQETQYF. The full variable domain, with segments outside the CDR3 supplied by the reference TRBV11-2 and TRBJ2-5 proteins, appears as EAGVAQSPRYKIIEKRQSVAFWCNPISGHATLYWYQQILGQGPKLLIQFQNNGVVDDSQLPKDRFSAERLKGVDSTLKIQPAKLEDSAVYLCASSLERLAGQETQYFGPGTRLLVL.